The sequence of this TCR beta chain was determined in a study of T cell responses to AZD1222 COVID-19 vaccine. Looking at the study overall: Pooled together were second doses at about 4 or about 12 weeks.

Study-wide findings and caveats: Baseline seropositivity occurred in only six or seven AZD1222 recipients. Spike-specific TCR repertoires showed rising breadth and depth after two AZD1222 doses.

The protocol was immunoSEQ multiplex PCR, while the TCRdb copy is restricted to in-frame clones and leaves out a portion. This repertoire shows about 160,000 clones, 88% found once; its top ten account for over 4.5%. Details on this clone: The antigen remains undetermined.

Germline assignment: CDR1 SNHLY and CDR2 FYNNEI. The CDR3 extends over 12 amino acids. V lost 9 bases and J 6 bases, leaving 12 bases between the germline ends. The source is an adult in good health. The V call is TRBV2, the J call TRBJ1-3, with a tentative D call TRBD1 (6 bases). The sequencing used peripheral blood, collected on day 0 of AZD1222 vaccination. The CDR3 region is CARRDTKNTIYF. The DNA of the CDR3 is TGTGCCAGACGGGACACCAAAAACACCATATATTTT.